The sample holds many counts of the clone carrying this T cell receptor beta chain. This sample is part of a study of regulatory T cells in long-lasting Graves disease. V lost 7 bases and J lost 1, with 13 bases in between. The CDR3 is 14 amino acids. Germline lookup yields CDR1 MNHNS and CDR2 SASEGT. Time point indicated: persistent/refractory GD, antithyroid drugs over 5 years with positive TRAb. Making the TCR library involved RNA that had been extracted from PBMCs. Collection of peripheral blood (roughly 9 milliliters) was done using EDTA tubes. With iRepertoire HTBI primers and Arm-PCR of CDR3 regions, TCR beta libraries were built. TCRdb ran MiXCR on the multiplex PCR reads and lists one entry per CDR3 protein. The sample holds more than 650,000 distinct CDR3 sequences, about 32% seen once.

The rearrangement links TRBV6-1 to TRBJ1-1, with no clear D. The source is a female donor with Graves disease. The sample consisted of peripheral blood mononuclear cells (PBMCs), taken when the disease was refractory, from a patient treated with antithyroid drugs. The chain's CDR3 is CASTVKAGNTEAFF. CDR3 DNA: TGTGCCAGCACGGTCAAGGCGGGGAACACTGAAGCTTTCTTT.